These T cell receptor beta chains were read from a single sample in a study of response to subunit inactivated influenza vaccine. TCRdb passed the RT-PCR reads through MiXCR, listing each CDR3 protein once. The sample records hundreds of thousands of distinct CDR3 sequences, about a sixth being singletons. This sample comprised PBMCs from blood, obtained 11 to 12 days after vaccination. The receptor source for this set is a man aged 45-65 years who received an inactivated influenza vaccine. The conserved cysteine and the conserved F or W are not part of the CDR3 here. Only some rows state a clone size, as once, few, many or a class for expanded clones.

cdr3_aa	clone_size	j_call	v_call
ASSLERQGEQY	.	TRBJ2-7	TRBV7-8
ASSLGGPAGYT	.	TRBJ1-2	TRBV12-3/TRBV12-4
ASSQDRLAGANEQF	few	TRBJ2-1	TRBV3-1
AIRQDGDNQPQH	few	TRBJ1-5	TRBV10-3
ASSFPGNIQY	many	TRBJ2-4	TRBV12-3/TRBV12-4
ASSFPNIVRGGLNEQF	few	TRBJ2-1	TRBV12-3/TRBV12-4
ASSLRSGSWNEQF	.	TRBJ2-1	TRBV7-9
ASRRAGTSGHEQF	many	TRBJ2-1	TRBV28
ASSLYRQGQNTGELF	few	TRBJ2-2	TRBV7-3
ASSPPRREVY	.	TRBJ2-5	TRBV7-2
SVRVTNEKLF	.	TRBJ1-4	TRBV29-1
ASTPKWGQDEQF	many	TRBJ2-1	TRBV7-9
ASSDRGSEETQY	.	TRBJ2-5	TRBV9
ASSLTTGTSYEQY	many	TRBJ2-7	TRBV7-2
ASSDHSRANVLT	few	TRBJ2-6	TRBV12-3/TRBV12-4
ASSFATSEYNEQF	many	TRBJ2-1	TRBV7-9
ASSLTGFADTQY	many	TRBJ2-3	TRBV12-3/TRBV12-4
ASARQGGIQPQH	few	TRBJ1-5	TRBV12-3/TRBV12-4
ASRDGQVNTEAF	few	TRBJ1-1	TRBV6-2/TRBV6-3
ASSSRTSGSNEQF	.	TRBJ2-1	TRBV12-3/TRBV12-4
ASSLRLGQKYTEAF	.	TRBJ1-1	TRBV5-6
SARVGMYQETQY	.	TRBJ2-5	TRBV20-1
ASSSVGSFYEQY	.	TRBJ2-7	TRBV6-5
ASSFRTMTGLSYEQY	many	TRBJ2-7	TRBV5-6
ASKDRRGYNEQF	few	TRBJ2-1	TRBV5-6
AAGGVGEKLF	.	TRBJ1-4	TRBV6-5
ASSSTGGIKTQY	.	TRBJ2-5	TRBV28